A single sample is the source of the 4 T cell receptor beta chains below, sequenced in a study of vaccination and CD4 T cells after COVID-19. For these TCRs, the target antigens are not known. Sequencing of cultured CD4+ T cell DNA used the Oncomine TCR Beta short-read assay. TCRdb re-called the PCR reads with MiXCR, one entry per CDR3 protein. The sample carries roughly 14,000 distinct CDR3 sequences, about three fifths recorded once. Treatment specified: roughly 10-day PBMC culture with coronavirus spike peptide pools or control peptides (ViraFEST assay). The sequenced sample was CD4+ T cells from blood, cultured in vitro. Receptors were obtained from a human donor who had recovered from COVID-19.

This clonotype has a single count. The chain employs TRBV2 and TRBJ2-6; perhaps D is TRBD1 or TRBD2 (5 bases each). The CDR3 contains 17 residues. Trimming cost V 5 bases and J 0 bases, with 14 bases left between them. CDR1 is SNHLY and CDR2 is FYNNEI in the germline V gene. CDR3 residues: CASSMGVHSSGANVLTF. CDR3 coding DNA: TGTGCCAGCAGTATGGGGGTGCACAGCTCTGGGGCCAACGTCCTGACTTTC.

This chain uses TRBV6-1 with TRBJ1-4; D is undetermined. Per the germline V gene, CDR1 is MNHNS and CDR2 is SASEGT. The CDR3 covers 15 residues. Trimming cost V 7 bases and J 0 bases, with 12 bases left between them. In DNA form, the CDR3 reads TGTGCCAGCACCGGGGTAGGGACAACTAATGAAAAACTGTTTTTT. This gives the protein CASTGVGTTNEKLFF.

The chain is built from TRBV20-1 and TRBJ1-5, with D perhaps matching TRBD1 (5 bases). From germline, CDR1 is DFQATT and CDR2 SNEGSKA (reference sequence). Deletions cut 6 bases from V and 4 bases from J, with 13 bases between. The CDR3 has 13 amino acids. Here the CDR3 reads CSASEDTNQPQHF. In DNA form, the CDR3 reads TGCAGTGCGAGCGAGGACACAAATCAGCCCCAGCATTTT.

The chain carries TRBV7-2 and TRBJ2-1, with a tentative D call TRBD1 (6 bases). With 5 bases removed from V and 2 bases from J, the gap between germline ends came to 13 bases. CDR1 SGHTA and CDR2 FQGNSA come from the germline V gene. This CDR3 is 15 amino acids long. The DNA for the CDR3 is TGTGCCAGCAGCCCGTGGGACACCACCTACAATGAGCAGTTCTTC. This sequence encodes CASSPWDTTYNEQFF.